This TCR beta chain was sequenced in a study of beta chain features in type 1 diabetes. As to this clone: Its antigen remains unknown.

In total, each donor contributed a single heparinised blood draw that averaged approximately 120 mL. Since all of the isolated RNA was reverse transcribed, expressed TCRB transcripts were what got sequenced. Repertoires were generated with immunoSEQ multiplex PCR, while TCRdb's copy carries only in-frame clones and drops some. This sample yields 140,000 to 150,000 clones, of which under 60% are seen a single time; under 0.5% belongs to the top ten. Study observations and caveats: More deletions and fewer insertions at VDJ junctions were seen in type 1 diabetes patients. TCRB CDR3 length was moderately but significantly reduced in all four CD4+ subsets of Type 1 diabetes patients.

CDR3 length: 17 amino acids. Deletions cut 7 bases from V and 0 bases from J, with 16 bases between. Germline CDR1 MDHEN, CDR2 SYDVKM. The V and J genes are TRBV28 and TRBJ1-6; TRBD1 might be the D (5 bases). The sequencing sample was made of Tregs from blood. This receptor was taken from a man between 18 and 29 years old in good health. The chain's CDR3 is CASTLPRGVSYNSPLHF. The CDR3, as DNA: TGTGCCAGCACCCTTCCGCGGGGGGTCTCCTATAATTCACCCCTCCACTTT.